A single sample gave rise to the 4 T cell receptor beta chains below, sequenced in a study of read filtering for tumor transcriptome and immune sequencing. Molecular barcoded adaptors covering alpha/delta and beta/gamma chains were used on roughly 400 ng RNA. MiXCR, run by TCRdb on the reads, gives a single entry per CDR3 protein. Among more than 20,000 distinct CDR3 sequences listed, approximately 22% were seen once. Sequenced input: a population of CD138-negative cells sorted from bone marrow. These receptors were obtained from a donor at least 40 years old with multiple myeloma.

This clonotype turned up a few times. V gene TRBV3-1 combines with J gene TRBJ1-1; D not resolved. The V gene's germline CDR1 is LGHDT and CDR2 YNNKEL (reference sequence). The length of the CDR3 is 14 residues. V dropped 0 bases and J dropped 6 bases, with 11 bases sitting between them. As DNA, the CDR3 is TGTGCCAGCAGCCAAGAAGGCCGGATCGCTGAAGCTTTCTTT. Protein sequence: CASSQEGRIAEAFF.

This clonotype was seen repeatedly, ten times or more. V gene TRBV5-6 combines with J gene TRBJ2-1; 13 positions agree with TRBD2. V gave up 4 bases and J gave up 4 bases; unmatched junction bases: 5. This CDR3 region has 16 residues. Germline V gives CDR1 SGHDT, CDR2 YYEEEE. CDR3 sequence (DNA): TGTGCCAGCAGCCAGACTAGCGGGGGGACGTACAATGAGCAGTTCTTC. This codes for CASSQTSGGTYNEQFF.

This clonotype was detected many times. The chain links TRBV27 to TRBJ2-2; D is perhaps TRBD2 (6 bases). This CDR3 contains 14 residues. V was shortened by 6 bases and J by 5 bases, with 13 bases between the two germline ends. The germline CDR1 and CDR2 sequences are MNHEY and SMNVEV (reference sequence). CDR3 coding DNA: TGTGCCAGCAGATTAGGGGCGGGGACCGGGGAGCTGTTTTTT. Translated, it gives CASRLGAGTGELFF.

The rearrangement links TRBV6-5 to TRBJ2-5, with 7 bases fitting TRBD1. Germline CDR1 and CDR2: MNHEY and SVGAGI. The V segment lost 7 bases and the J segment 5 bases; nucleotides outside the gene matches: 16. This CDR3 contains 16 residues. For the CDR3, the DNA is TGTGCCAGCACCCAAAACAGGGTCCTCAGGGGGGAGACCCAGTACTTC. Protein product: CASTQNRVLRGETQYF.